Listed below are T cell receptor beta chains from one sample, sequenced in a study of T cell repertoires in cytomegalovirus infection. A single record per CDR3 protein comes from TCRdb applying MiXCR to the reads. The sample has 650,000 to 850,000 distinct CDR3 sequences, 25% to 35% seen once. For these TCRs, the target antigens are not known. Source: cultured CD8+ T cells from PBMCs, taken from culture after CMV antigen stimulation. These receptors originate from a human donor in good health (CMV status not recorded). Some clones in this sample may be carry-over from other donors' samples. Both conserved end residues are part of each CDR3. Fields, in order: D gene, clone size, V gene, J gene, CDR3 protein, CDR3 DNA. A D gene is named only where the DNA matches it firmly. Clone size appears in some rows only: once, few, many, or a class for an expanded clone.

D: -
size: few
V: TRBV7-9
J: TRBJ1-2
CDR3: CASSVDMFYGYTF
DNA: TGTGCCAGCAGCGTGGACATGTTCTATGGCTACACCTTC

D: -
size: -
V: TRBV5-1
J: TRBJ2-1
CDR3: CASSSPDGGPHEQFF
DNA: TGCGCCAGCAGCTCCCCGGATGGGGGCCCCCATGAGCAGTTCTTC

D: TRBD1
size: few
V: TRBV10-3
J: TRBJ1-2
CDR3: CAIGDRGGYGYTF
DNA: TGTGCCATCGGTGACAGGGGGGGATATGGCTACACCTTC

D: TRBD1
size: -
V: TRBV7-9
J: TRBJ1-1
CDR3: CASSLTTGATEAFF
DNA: TGTGCCAGCAGCCTTACGACAGGGGCCACTGAAGCTTTCTTT

D: -
size: -
V: TRBV6-5
J: TRBJ1-1
CDR3: CASSYSGPPGSAFF
DNA: TGTGCCAGCAGTTACTCGGGACCTCCAGGGTCAGCTTTCTTT

D: -
size: few
V: TRBV15
J: TRBJ1-6
CDR3: CATSRGRQNNSPLHF
DNA: TGTGCCACCAGCAGAGGCAGACAAAATAATTCACCCCTCCACTTT

D: -
size: few
V: TRBV6-5
J: TRBJ2-7
CDR3: CASSFDTGAYEQYF
DNA: TGTGCCAGCAGTTTTGACACGGGGGCCTACGAGCAGTACTTC

D: TRBD2
size: many
V: TRBV7-2
J: TRBJ2-1
CDR3: CASSAPSRGGYNEQFF
DNA: TGTGCCAGCAGCGCTCCTTCGCGGGGGGGCTACAATGAGCAGTTCTTC

D: TRBD2
size: -
V: TRBV27
J: TRBJ2-1
CDR3: CASSSPRASGGYNEQFF
DNA: TGTGCCAGCAGTTCTCCCCGGGCCAGCGGGGGATACAATGAGCAGTTCTTC

D: TRBD2
size: -
V: TRBV6-2/TRBV6-3
J: TRBJ2-1
CDR3: CASSPGSSGVYNEQFF
DNA: TGTGCCAGCAGCCCGGGGTCGAGCGGGGTCTACAATGAGCAGTTCTTC

D: -
size: -
V: TRBV20-1
J: TRBJ1-6
CDR3: CSAYSSYNSPLHF
DNA: TGCAGTGCGTATAGCTCCTATAATTCACCCCTCCACTTT

D: -
size: once
V: TRBV2
J: TRBJ2-3
CDR3: CASSALDPGTDTQYF
DNA: TGTGCCAGCAGTGCGTTGGACCCAGGCACAGATACGCAGTATTTT

D: TRBD2
size: -
V: TRBV28
J: TRBJ2-3
CDR3: CASSLLSESGALSTDTQYF
DNA: TGTGCCAGCAGTTTATTGTCCGAAAGCGGGGCCCTCTCCACAGATACGCAGTATTTT

D: TRBD1
size: once
V: TRBV20-1
J: TRBJ1-1
CDR3: CSVRQGMNTEAFF
DNA: TGCAGTGTAAGACAGGGTATGAACACTGAAGCTTTCTTT

D: TRBD1
size: -
V: TRBV14
J: TRBJ2-2
CDR3: CASSHPGQGSGELFF
DNA: TGTGCCAGCAGCCATCCGGGACAGGGGTCCGGGGAGCTGTTTTTT

D: TRBD2
size: -
V: TRBV19
J: TRBJ2-7
CDR3: CASSTGTSFEQYF
DNA: TGTGCCAGTAGTACCGGGACTAGCTTCGAGCAGTACTTC

D: -
size: -
V: TRBV29-1
J: TRBJ2-1
CDR3: CSVPWGGRNEQFF
DNA: TGCAGCGTGCCGTGGGGGGGCCGGAATGAGCAGTTCTTC

D: -
size: -
V: TRBV19
J: TRBJ2-2
CDR3: CASSIGPGPGELFF
DNA: TGTGCCAGTAGTATAGGGCCGGGGCCCGGGGAGCTGTTTTTT

D: -
size: -
V: TRBV7-9
J: TRBJ1-2
CDR3: CASSRSVRDGYTF
DNA: TGTGCCAGCAGCCGGTCGGTTAGGGATGGCTACACCTTC

D: -
size: -
V: TRBV7-6
J: TRBJ2-4
CDR3: CASSLDGGDKNIQYF
DNA: TGTGCCAGCAGCTTAGACGGGGGCGACAAAAACATTCAGTACTTC

D: TRBD1
size: few
V: TRBV7-2
J: TRBJ1-4
CDR3: CASSSTGVVEKLFF
DNA: TGTGCCAGCAGCTCAACAGGGGTAGTTGAAAAACTGTTTTTT

D: TRBD2
size: few
V: TRBV4-3
J: TRBJ2-5
CDR3: CASRAHLAGNQETQYF
DNA: TGCGCCAGCAGGGCTCATCTAGCGGGGAACCAAGAGACCCAGTACTTC

D: TRBD1
size: many
V: TRBV7-3
J: TRBJ2-1
CDR3: CASSSGQYNEQFF
DNA: TGTGCCAGCAGCTCGGGACAGTACAATGAGCAGTTCTTC

D: TRBD1
size: -
V: TRBV19
J: TRBJ1-1
CDR3: CASYRGRGTEAFF
DNA: TGTGCCAGTTACAGGGGAAGAGGCACTGAAGCTTTCTTT

D: -
size: few
V: TRBV4-1
J: TRBJ2-7
CDR3: CASSQEAGVFYEQYF
DNA: TGCGCCAGCAGCCAAGAAGCAGGGGTTTTTTACGAGCAGTACTTC

D: -
size: few
V: TRBV7-8
J: TRBJ2-4
CDR3: CASSPFQGAKNIQYF
DNA: TGTGCCAGCAGCCCCTTTCAGGGAGCCAAAAACATTCAGTACTTC

D: -
size: -
V: TRBV4-1
J: TRBJ2-7
CDR3: CASSQVWQGTYEQYF
DNA: TGCGCCAGCAGCCAAGTTTGGCAGGGGACCTACGAGCAGTACTTC

D: TRBD1
size: many
V: TRBV7-2
J: TRBJ1-4
CDR3: CASSNRTGANEKLFF
DNA: TGTGCCAGCAGCAACCGGACAGGGGCTAATGAAAAACTGTTTTTT

D: -
size: -
V: TRBV4-3
J: TRBJ1-5
CDR3: CASSQDVGQPQHF
DNA: TGCGCCAGCAGCCAAGATGTGGGACAGCCCCAGCATTTT

D: TRBD1
size: -
V: TRBV6-1
J: TRBJ1-2
CDR3: CASRPDRGASYGYTF
DNA: TGTGCCAGCAGACCTGACAGGGGGGCATCCTATGGCTACACCTTC

D: TRBD1
size: few
V: TRBV5-6
J: TRBJ2-2
CDR3: CASSFNRGTGELFF
DNA: TGTGCCAGCAGCTTTAACAGGGGTACCGGGGAGCTGTTTTTT

D: -
size: once
V: TRBV4-1
J: TRBJ2-5
CDR3: CASSQATGGGETQYF
DNA: TGCGCCAGCAGCCAAGCTACTGGGGGCGGTGAGACCCAGTACTTC

D: -
size: -
V: TRBV2
J: TRBJ1-2
CDR3: CAEGSRGRNYGYTF
DNA: TGTGCCGAAGGATCACGGGGGAGGAACTATGGCTACACCTTC

D: -
size: many
V: TRBV7-2
J: TRBJ2-3
CDR3: CASSSYPADTQYF
DNA: TGTGCCAGCAGCTCCTACCCGGCAGATACGCAGTATTTT

D: TRBD1
size: -
V: TRBV10-3
J: TRBJ2-7
CDR3: CAISERQGFLEQYF
DNA: TGTGCCATCAGTGAGCGACAGGGATTCTTGGAGCAGTACTTC

D: -
size: few
V: TRBV10-1
J: TRBJ1-1
CDR3: CASSESNSRYTEAFF
DNA: TGTGCCAGCAGTGAGTCGAACAGTAGGTACACTGAAGCTTTCTTT

D: TRBD2
size: few
V: TRBV6-1
J: TRBJ2-1
CDR3: CASSEIRTSTSSYNEQFF
DNA: TGTGCCAGCAGTGAAATTCGGACTAGCACGAGCTCCTACAATGAGCAGTTCTTC

D: -
size: -
V: TRBV20-1
J: TRBJ1-5
CDR3: CSAREVAGPYTYSNQPQHF
DNA: TGCAGTGCTAGAGAGGTGGCAGGCCCCTATACTTATAGCAATCAGCCCCAGCATTTT

D: -
size: few
V: TRBV20-1
J: TRBJ1-3
CDR3: CSARDLPGSGNTIYF
DNA: TGCAGTGCTAGAGATTTACCCGGCTCTGGAAACACCATATATTTT

D: TRBD2
size: few
V: TRBV6-5
J: TRBJ2-5
CDR3: CASSYSAGEYF
DNA: TGTGCCAGCAGTTACTCAGCGGGGGAGTACTTC

D: -
size: -
V: TRBV5-6
J: TRBJ1-4
CDR3: CASSRSTGGKLFF
DNA: TGTGCCAGCAGTCGCTCCACGGGAGGAAAACTGTTTTTT

D: -
size: -
V: TRBV19
J: TRBJ2-1
CDR3: CASRPRGERASRYNEQFF
DNA: TGTGCCAGTAGGCCTAGGGGAGAGCGGGCGTCCAGGTACAATGAGCAGTTCTTC

D: TRBD2
size: many
V: TRBV11-1
J: TRBJ2-3
CDR3: CASSLTGGADTQYF
DNA: TGTGCCAGCAGCTTAACGGGGGGGGCAGATACGCAGTATTTT

D: TRBD2
size: -
V: TRBV10-3
J: TRBJ2-3
CDR3: CAITGLAGGGTESQYF
DNA: TGTGCCATCACCGGACTAGCGGGGGGGGGGACGGAGTCGCAGTATTTT

D: -
size: few
V: TRBV19
J: TRBJ1-4
CDR3: CASSAGPEKLFF
DNA: TGTGCCAGTAGTGCGGGGCCTGAAAAACTGTTTTTT

D: TRBD1
size: few
V: TRBV20-1
J: TRBJ2-7
CDR3: CSAQSDRGQREQYF
DNA: TGCAGTGCCCAATCCGACAGGGGGCAACGCGAGCAGTACTTC